Below, 13 T cell receptor beta chains from the same sample are listed, as sequenced in a study of response to subunit inactivated influenza vaccine. TCRdb used MiXCR to reprocess the RT-PCR reads, holding one entry per CDR3 protein. The sample carries about 620,000 distinct CDR3 sequences, approximately 10% recorded once. These data were likewise used in another study, on T cells expressing NK-cell markers. This second study says: What made the TCR beta cDNA was 5'RACE template switching with UMIs.

The material sequenced was PBMCs from blood, taken on the day of vaccination. These receptors were collected from a man between 50 and 59 years old who received an inactivated influenza vaccine.

This clonotype was observed a handful of times. The chain has TRBV6-1 and TRBJ2-5; TRBD2 matches 9 bases. CDR3 length: 18 amino acids. CDR1 is MNHNS, CDR2 SASEGT, per germline. With V trimmed by 5 bases and J by 5 bases, 18 bases remained unmatched. As DNA, the CDR3 is TGTGCCAGCAGTCCGTACCTAACCGGGACTAGCCTTCGGGAGACCCAGTACTTC. Amino acid sequence: CASSPYLTGTSLRETQYF.

This clonotype was picked up many times. The chain carries TRBV15 and TRBJ2-4; D is undetermined. V gave up 0 bases and J gave up 0 bases, with 6 bases separating them. Germline loops: CDR1 LNHNV, CDR2 YYDKDF (reference sequence). This CDR3 is built from 15 residues. CDR3 nucleotides: TGTGCCACCAGCAGAGATCTGCTAGCCAAAAACATTCAGTACTTC. It is translated as CATSRDLLAKNIQYF.

J is TRBJ1-1 and V is TRBV7-9, with a tentative D call TRBD1 (5 bases). There are 12 residues in the CDR3. Trimming shortened V by 5 bases and J by 11 bases, and 15 bases separated the two germline ends. Looked up from germline, CDR1 is SEHNR and CDR2 is FQNEAQ (reference sequence). CDR3 bases: TGTGCCAGCAGCCAAAGCGAAGGGGAGGCTTTCTTT. It specifies CASSQSEGEAFF. Variable domain in full (rest from reference TRBV7-9 and TRBJ1-1): DTGVSQNPRHKITKRGQNVTFRCDPISEHNRLYWYRQTLGQGPEFLTYFQNEAQLEKSRLLSDRFSAERPKGSFSTLEIQRTEQGDSAMYLCASSQSEGEAFFGQGTRLTVV.

Remarks on this clonotype: One end of the junction fails to match germline, which may point to a read error. The rearrangement uses TRBV6-2 or TRBV6-3 and TRBJ2-3; D is uncertain. The CDR3 runs 15 residues. Germline V gene lookup returns CDR1 MNHEY and CDR2 SVGEGT. The CDR3: CASNYPSGHTDTQYF. The CDR3 region has the DNA TGTGCCAGCAATTACCCGTCCGGGCACACAGATACGCAGTATTTT.

This clonotype was counted a few times. J is TRBJ2-1 and V is TRBV15, with D possibly TRBD2 on 6 matching bases. From germline, CDR1 is LNHNV and CDR2 YYDKDF (reference sequence). Trimming stripped 0 bases from V and 6 bases from J, with 12 bases between. The CDR3 extends over 15 amino acids. The CDR3: CATSRDLGGANEQFF. DNA of the CDR3: TGTGCCACCAGCAGAGATCTTGGCGGGGCCAATGAGCAGTTCTTC.

The rearrangement links TRBV12-3 or TRBV12-4 to TRBJ2-1, with unresolved D. V lost 3 bases, J lost 9 bases, and 9 bases lay in between. The CDR3 runs to 12 residues. The CDR3: CASSFFPGEQFF. The CDR3 nucleotides are TGTGCCAGCAGTTTTTTCCCCGGTGAGCAGTTCTTC.

This clonotype was picked up a small number of times. V gene TRBV30 combines with J gene TRBJ1-3; D perhaps matches TRBD1 (6 bases). Germline lookup yields CDR1 GTSNPN and CDR2 SVGIG (reference sequence). Trimming took off 3 bases at V and 0 bases at J, with 12 bases between the two ends. The CDR3 runs 15 residues. Here the CDR3 DNA reads TGTGCCTGGAGAGAGGACAGACACTCTGGAAACACCATATATTTT. Amino acids: CAWREDRHSGNTIYF.

In its sample, this clonotype was seen a few times. The chain uses TRBV7-8 and TRBJ2-1; 11 bases agree with TRBD2. The CDR3 spans 17 residues. The germline CDR1 and CDR2 sequences are SGHVS and FQNEAQ. V was clipped by 4 bases and J by 0 bases; unmatched bases: 5. CDR3 loop: CASSSRLAGYSYNEQFF. Written as DNA, the CDR3 is TGTGCCAGCAGCTCGAGACTAGCGGGATACTCCTACAATGAGCAGTTCTTC.

This clonotype appeared a few times. This chain uses TRBV4-2 with TRBJ2-2; TRBD1 is a possible D gene (6 bases). This CDR3 has 15 residues. CDR1 LGHNA and CDR2 YNFKEQ come from the germline V gene. V was cut by 0 bases and J by 7 bases, with 12 bases left in between. CDR3 amino acids: CASSQDRVRGGELFF. DNA for the CDR3: TGTGCCAGCAGCCAAGACCGGGTCAGGGGCGGGGAGCTGTTTTTT.

The chain has TRBV28 and TRBJ2-6, with TRBD1 matching over 8 bases. The germline V gene encodes CDR1 MDHEN and CDR2 SYDVKM. The CDR3 is 18 amino acids. V was pared by 5 bases and J by 2 bases, with 11 bases of the junction left unmatched. CDR3: CASSPRTGRATGANVLTF. The CDR3 region has the DNA TGTGCCAGCAGTCCCAGGACAGGGCGGGCAACTGGGGCCAACGTCCTGACTTTC.

The chain joins TRBV18 to TRBJ2-7; the D gene is possibly TRBD2 (7 bases). The CDR3 totals 14 residues. CDR1 is KGHSH and CDR2 is LQKENI in the germline V gene. The germline V and J ends were trimmed by 2 bases and 2 bases, with 10 bases remaining between them. The CDR3 reads CASSPGEGAYEQYF. For the CDR3, the DNA is TGTGCCAGCTCACCAGGGGAGGGGGCCTACGAGCAGTACTTC.

Note on this clonotype: This sequence may be a read error, since a much larger clone differs from it by one base. The V call is TRBV12-3 or TRBV12-4, the J call TRBJ1-1; TRBD1 agrees at 7 bases. The CDR3 has 14 residues. With 2 bases clipped from V and 7 bases from J, the junction kept 7 bases outside the gene matches. CDR3 region: CASSLLKGQIEAFF. CDR3 in DNA: TGTGCCAGCAGTTTACTGAAGGGACAGATTGAAGCTTTCTTT.

The gene calls are TRBV6-5 and TRBJ1-6; D possibly corresponds to TRBD1 (6 bases). CDR1 is MNHEY, CDR2 SVGAGI, per germline. Trimming pared 4 bases from V and 11 bases from J, leaving 15 bases between. This CDR3 region has 14 residues. The CDR3 spells CASSLGHGGAPLHF. The CDR3 region has the DNA TGTGCCAGCAGTTTGGGACACGGAGGGGCACCCCTCCACTTT.